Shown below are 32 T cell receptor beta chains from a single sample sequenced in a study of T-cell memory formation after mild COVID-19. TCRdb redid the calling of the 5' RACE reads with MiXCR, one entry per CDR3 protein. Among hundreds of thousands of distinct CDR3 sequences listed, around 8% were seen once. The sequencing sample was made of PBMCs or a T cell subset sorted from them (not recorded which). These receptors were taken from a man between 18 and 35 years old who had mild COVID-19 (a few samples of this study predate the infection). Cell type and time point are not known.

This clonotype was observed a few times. CDR3 sequence: CASSLDYDYGYTF. The CDR3 DNA is TGTGCCAGCAGCTTGGACTACGACTATGGCTACACCTTC. This rearrangement joins TRBV5-6 to TRBJ1-2; D unclear. This CDR3 has 13 residues. CDR1 SGHDT and CDR2 YYEEEE come from the germline V gene. The ends were cut back, 0 bases at V and 3 bases at J, with 6 bases in the middle. Complete variable domain (other parts from reference TRBV5-6 and TRBJ1-2): DAGVTQSPTHLIKTRGQQVTLRCSPKSGHDTVSWYQQALGQGPQFIFQYYEEEERQRGNFPDRFSGHQFPNYSSELNVNALLLGDSALYLCASSLDYDYGYTFGSGTRLTVV.

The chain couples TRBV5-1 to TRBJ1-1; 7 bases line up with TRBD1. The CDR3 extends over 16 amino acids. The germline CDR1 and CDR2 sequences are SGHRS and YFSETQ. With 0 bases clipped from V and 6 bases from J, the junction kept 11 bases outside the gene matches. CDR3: CASSLALGDREAEAFF. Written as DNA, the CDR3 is TGCGCCAGCAGCTTGGCCTTAGGAGACAGGGAGGCTGAAGCTTTCTTT. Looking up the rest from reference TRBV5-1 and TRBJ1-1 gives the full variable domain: KAGVTQTPRYLIKTRGQQVTLSCSPISGHRSVSWYQQTPGQGLQFLFEYFSETQRNKGNFPGRFSGRQFSNSRSEMNVSTLELGDSALYLCASSLALGDREAEAFFGQGTRLTVV.

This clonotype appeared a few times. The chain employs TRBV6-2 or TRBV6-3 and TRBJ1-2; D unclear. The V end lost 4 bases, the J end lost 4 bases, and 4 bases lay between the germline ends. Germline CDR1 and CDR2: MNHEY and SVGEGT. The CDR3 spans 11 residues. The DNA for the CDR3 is TGTGCCAGCAGTTCGCGCTATGGCTACACCTTC. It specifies CASSSRYGYTF.

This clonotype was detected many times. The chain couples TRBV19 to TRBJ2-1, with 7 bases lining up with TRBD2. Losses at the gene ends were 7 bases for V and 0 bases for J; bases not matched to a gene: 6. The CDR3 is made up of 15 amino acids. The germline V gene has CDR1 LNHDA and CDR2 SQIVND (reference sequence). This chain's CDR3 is CASTHPGGSYNEQFF. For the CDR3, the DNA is TGTGCCAGTACCCACCCGGGGGGCTCCTACAATGAGCAGTTCTTC. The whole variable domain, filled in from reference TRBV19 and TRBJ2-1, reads DGGITQSPKYLFRKEGQNVTLSCEQNLNHDAMYWYRQDPGQGLRLIYYSQIVNDFQKGDIAEGYSVSREKKESFPLTVTSAQKNPTAFYLCASTHPGGSYNEQFFGPGTRLTVL.

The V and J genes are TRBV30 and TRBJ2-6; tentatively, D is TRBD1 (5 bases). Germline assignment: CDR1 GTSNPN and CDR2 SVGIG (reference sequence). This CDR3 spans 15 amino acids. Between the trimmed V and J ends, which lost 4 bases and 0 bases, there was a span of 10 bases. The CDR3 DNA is TGTGCCTGGACAACAGGCCTCTCTGGGGCCAACGTCCTGACTTTC. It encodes CAWTTGLSGANVLTF.

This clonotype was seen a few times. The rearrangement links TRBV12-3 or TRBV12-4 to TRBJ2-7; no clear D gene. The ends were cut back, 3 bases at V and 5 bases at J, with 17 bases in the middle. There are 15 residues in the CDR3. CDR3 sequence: CASSFQTPGFDEQYF. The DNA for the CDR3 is TGTGCCAGCAGTTTTCAAACACCAGGATTTGACGAGCAGTACTTC.

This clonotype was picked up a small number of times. The CDR3 is CASSLGAGDQPQHF. CDR3 in DNA: TGTGCCAGCAGCTTAGGGGCAGGGGATCAGCCCCAGCATTTT. This sequence joins TRBV7-9 and TRBJ1-5, with D perhaps matching TRBD1 (6 bases). The CDR3 has 14 residues. The V gene lost 1 base and the J gene lost 5 bases, with 9 bases spanning the gap. CDR1 and CDR2 from the germline V gene are SEHNR and FQNEAQ (reference sequence).

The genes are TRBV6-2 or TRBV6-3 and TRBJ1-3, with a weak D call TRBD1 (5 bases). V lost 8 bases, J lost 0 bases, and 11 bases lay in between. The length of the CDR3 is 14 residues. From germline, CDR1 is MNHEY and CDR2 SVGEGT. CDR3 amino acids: CASRDASSGNTIYF. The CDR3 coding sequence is TGTGCCAGCCGGGACGCAAGCTCTGGAAACACCATATATTTT.

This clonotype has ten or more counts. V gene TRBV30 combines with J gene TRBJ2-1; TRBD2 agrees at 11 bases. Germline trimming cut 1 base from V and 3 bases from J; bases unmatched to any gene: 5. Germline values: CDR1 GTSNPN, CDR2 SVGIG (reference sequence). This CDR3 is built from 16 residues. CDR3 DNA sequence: TGTGCCTGGAGTGGGCTAGCGGGGGGCGACTACAATGAGCAGTTCTTC. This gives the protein CAWSGLAGGDYNEQFF.

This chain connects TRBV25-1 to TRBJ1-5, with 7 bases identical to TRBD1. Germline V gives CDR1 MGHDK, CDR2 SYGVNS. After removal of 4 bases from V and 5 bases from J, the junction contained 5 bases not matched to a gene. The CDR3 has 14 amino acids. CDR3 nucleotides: TGTGCCAGCAGTGGGACAGGACCGCATCAGCCCCAGCATTTT. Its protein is CASSGTGPHQPQHF. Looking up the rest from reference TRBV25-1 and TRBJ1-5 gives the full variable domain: EADIYQTPRYLVIGTGKKITLECSQTMGHDKMYWYQQDPGMELHLIHYSYGVNSTEKGDLSSESTVSRIRTEHFPLTLESARPSHTSQYLCASSGTGPHQPQHFGDGTRLSIL.

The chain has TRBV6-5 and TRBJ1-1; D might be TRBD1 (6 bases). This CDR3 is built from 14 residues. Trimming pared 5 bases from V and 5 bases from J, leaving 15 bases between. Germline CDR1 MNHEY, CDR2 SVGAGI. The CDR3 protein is CASSAGQFQTEAFF. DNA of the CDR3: TGTGCCAGCAGTGCTGGACAGTTTCAAACTGAAGCTTTCTTT.

The CDR3 DNA is TGCAGCGTGGAACAGGGTACCGGGGAGCTGTTTTTT. Translating it yields CSVEQGTGELFF. The J gene is TRBJ2-2, the V gene TRBV29-1; perhaps TRBD1 as D (6 bases). V lost 6 bases, J lost 5 bases, and 10 bases lay in between. Germline V lookup: CDR1 SQVTM, CDR2 ANQGSEA. The CDR3 sequence is 12 residues long.

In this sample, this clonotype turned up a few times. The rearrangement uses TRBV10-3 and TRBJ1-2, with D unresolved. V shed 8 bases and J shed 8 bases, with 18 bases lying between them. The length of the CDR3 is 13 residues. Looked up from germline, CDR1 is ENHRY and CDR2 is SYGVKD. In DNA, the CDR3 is TGTGCCATCGTAGAGGACCTCCGGCGCGGCTACACCTTC. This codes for CAIVEDLRRGYTF.

This chain's CDR3 is CASSLGSIQETQYF. The CDR3 DNA reads TGCGCCAGCAGCTTGGGGTCAATCCAAGAGACCCAGTACTTC. This rearrangement joins TRBV5-1 to TRBJ2-5, with D unresolved. This CDR3 comprises 14 residues. The V end lost 0 bases, the J end lost 1 base, and 7 bases lay between the germline ends. Per the germline V gene, CDR1 is SGHRS and CDR2 is YFSETQ.

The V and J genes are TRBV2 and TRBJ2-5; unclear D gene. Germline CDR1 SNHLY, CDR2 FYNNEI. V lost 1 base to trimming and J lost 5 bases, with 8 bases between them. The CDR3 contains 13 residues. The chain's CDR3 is CASSEDPPETQYF. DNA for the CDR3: TGTGCCAGCAGTGAAGACCCGCCTGAGACCCAGTACTTC.

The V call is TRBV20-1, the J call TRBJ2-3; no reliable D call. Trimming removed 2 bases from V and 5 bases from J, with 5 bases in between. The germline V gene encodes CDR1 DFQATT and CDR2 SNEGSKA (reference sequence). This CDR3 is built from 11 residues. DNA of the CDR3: TGCAGTGCTAGACGGGTAGATACGCAGTATTTT. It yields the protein CSARRVDTQYF.

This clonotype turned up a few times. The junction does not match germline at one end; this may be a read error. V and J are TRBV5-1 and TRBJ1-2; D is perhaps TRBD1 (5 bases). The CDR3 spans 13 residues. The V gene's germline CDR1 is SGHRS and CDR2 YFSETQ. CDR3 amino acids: CASSLTGYGVYHF. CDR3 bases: TGCGCCAGCAGCTTGACAGGTTATGGGGTATACCACTTC.

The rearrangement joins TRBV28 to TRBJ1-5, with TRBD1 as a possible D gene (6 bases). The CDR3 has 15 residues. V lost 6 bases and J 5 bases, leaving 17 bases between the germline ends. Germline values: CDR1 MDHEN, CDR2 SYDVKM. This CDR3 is CASRRDNTGYQPQHF. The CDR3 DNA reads TGTGCCAGCAGGAGGGACAATACGGGGTATCAGCCCCAGCATTTT.

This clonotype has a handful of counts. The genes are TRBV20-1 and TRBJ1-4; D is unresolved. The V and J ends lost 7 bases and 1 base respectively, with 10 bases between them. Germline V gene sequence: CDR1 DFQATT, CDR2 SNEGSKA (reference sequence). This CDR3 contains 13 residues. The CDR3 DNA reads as TGCAGTGTCACCGACGGAACTAATGAAAAACTGTTTTTT. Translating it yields CSVTDGTNEKLFF.

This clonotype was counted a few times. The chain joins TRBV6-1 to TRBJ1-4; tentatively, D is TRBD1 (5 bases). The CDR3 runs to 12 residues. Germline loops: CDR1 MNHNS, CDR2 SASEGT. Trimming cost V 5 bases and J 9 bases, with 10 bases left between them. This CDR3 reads CASSPRTQKLFF. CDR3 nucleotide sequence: TGTGCCAGCAGTCCACGGACACAAAAACTGTTTTTT.

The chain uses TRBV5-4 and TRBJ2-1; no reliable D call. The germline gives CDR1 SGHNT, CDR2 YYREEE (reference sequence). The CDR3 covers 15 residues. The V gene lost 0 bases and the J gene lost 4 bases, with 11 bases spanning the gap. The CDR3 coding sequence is TGTGCCAGCAGCTTGGGATACAACACTTACAATGAGCAGTTCTTC. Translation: CASSLGYNTYNEQFF.

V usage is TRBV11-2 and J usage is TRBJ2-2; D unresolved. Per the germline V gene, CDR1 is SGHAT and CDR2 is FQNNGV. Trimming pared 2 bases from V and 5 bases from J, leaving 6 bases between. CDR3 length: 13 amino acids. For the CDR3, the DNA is TGTGCCAGCAGCTTATGGGAAACCGGGGAGCTGTTTTTT. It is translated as CASSLWETGELFF.

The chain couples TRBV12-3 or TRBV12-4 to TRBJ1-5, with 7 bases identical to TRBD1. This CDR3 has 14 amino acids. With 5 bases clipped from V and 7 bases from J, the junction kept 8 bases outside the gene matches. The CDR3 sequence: CASSPTGDRQPQHF. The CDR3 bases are TGTGCCAGCAGTCCTACAGGGGATAGGCAGCCCCAGCATTTT.

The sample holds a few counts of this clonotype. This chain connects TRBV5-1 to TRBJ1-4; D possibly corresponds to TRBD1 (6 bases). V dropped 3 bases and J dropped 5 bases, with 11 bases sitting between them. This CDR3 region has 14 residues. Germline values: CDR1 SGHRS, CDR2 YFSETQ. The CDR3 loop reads CASSSLTGNEKLFF. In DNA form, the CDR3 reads TGCGCCAGCAGCTCGTTAACAGGGAATGAAAAACTGTTTTTT. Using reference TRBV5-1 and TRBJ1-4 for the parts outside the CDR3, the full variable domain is KAGVTQTPRYLIKTRGQQVTLSCSPISGHRSVSWYQQTPGQGLQFLFEYFSETQRNKGNFPGRFSGRQFSNSRSEMNVSTLELGDSALYLCASSSLTGNEKLFFGSGTQLSVL.

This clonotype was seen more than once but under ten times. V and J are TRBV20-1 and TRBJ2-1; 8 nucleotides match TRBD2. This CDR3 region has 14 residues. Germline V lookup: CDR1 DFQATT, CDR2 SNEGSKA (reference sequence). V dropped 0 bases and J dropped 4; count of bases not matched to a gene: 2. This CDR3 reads CSAREGGGYNEQFF. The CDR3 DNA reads TGCAGTGCTAGAGAGGGCGGGGGGTACAATGAGCAGTTCTTC.

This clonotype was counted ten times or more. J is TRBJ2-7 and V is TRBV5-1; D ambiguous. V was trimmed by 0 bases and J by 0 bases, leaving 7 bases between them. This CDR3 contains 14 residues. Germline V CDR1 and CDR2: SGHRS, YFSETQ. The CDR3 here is CASSLGDSSYEQYF. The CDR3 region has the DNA TGCGCCAGCAGCTTGGGAGATAGCTCCTACGAGCAGTACTTC.

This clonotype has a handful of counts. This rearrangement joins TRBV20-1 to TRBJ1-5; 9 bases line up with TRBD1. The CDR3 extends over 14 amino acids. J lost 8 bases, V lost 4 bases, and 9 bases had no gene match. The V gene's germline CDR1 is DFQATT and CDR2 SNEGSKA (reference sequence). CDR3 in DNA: TGCAGTGCTACTAAAACAGGGGGCAGCAAGCCCCAGCATTTT. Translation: CSATKTGGSKPQHF.

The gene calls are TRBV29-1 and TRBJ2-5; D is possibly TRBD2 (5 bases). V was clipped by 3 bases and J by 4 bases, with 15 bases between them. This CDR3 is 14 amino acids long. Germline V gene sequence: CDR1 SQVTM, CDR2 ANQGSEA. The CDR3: CSVDGVPRGETQYF. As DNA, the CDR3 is TGCAGCGTTGATGGGGTTCCTCGGGGAGAGACCCAGTACTTC.

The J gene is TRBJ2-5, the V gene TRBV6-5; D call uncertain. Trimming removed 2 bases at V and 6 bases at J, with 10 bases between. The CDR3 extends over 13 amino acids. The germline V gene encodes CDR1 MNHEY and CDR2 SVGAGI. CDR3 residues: CASSYVPPQTQYF. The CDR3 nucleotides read TGTGCCAGCAGTTACGTACCGCCCCAGACCCAGTACTTC.

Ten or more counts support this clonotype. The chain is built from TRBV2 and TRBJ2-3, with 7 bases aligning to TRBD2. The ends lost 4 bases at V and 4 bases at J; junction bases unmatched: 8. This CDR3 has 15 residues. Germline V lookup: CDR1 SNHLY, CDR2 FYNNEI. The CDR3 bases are TGTGCCAGCAGTGCGCGGGCGGGGGAGTCAGATACGCAGTATTTT. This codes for CASSARAGESDTQYF.

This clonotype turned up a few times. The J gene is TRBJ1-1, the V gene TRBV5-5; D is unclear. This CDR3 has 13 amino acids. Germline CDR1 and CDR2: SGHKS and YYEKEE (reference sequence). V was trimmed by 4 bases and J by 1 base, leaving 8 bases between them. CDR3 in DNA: TGTGCCAGCAGCCCCCGCCCGAACACTGAAGCTTTCTTT. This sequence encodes CASSPRPNTEAFF.

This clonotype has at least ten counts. The CDR3 loop reads CASSLRATNTGELFF. In DNA form, the CDR3 reads TGTGCCAGCAGCTTGCGGGCTACGAACACCGGGGAGCTGTTTTTT. This chain joins TRBV7-6 and TRBJ2-2; D is perhaps TRBD2 (5 bases). This CDR3 spans 15 amino acids. The germline V and J ends were trimmed by 3 bases and 0 bases, with 8 bases remaining between them. The V gene's germline CDR1 is SGHVS and CDR2 FNYEAQ.